This TCR beta chain was sequenced in a study of blood T cells in healthy people across ages. Study observations and caveats: Both naive CD4+ cell counts and diversity were greater in long-lived donors than in aged donors. Diversity figures based on one million T cells were deemed too low.

Aged roughly 6 to 90, donors were systemically healthy Caucasians from Russia. On this clonotype: Its specificity is not known.

PCR was performed a second time for roughly 6 to 12 cycles using a sample-barcoded 5' primer and a J-beta primer mix. In TCRdb, the 5' RACE reads were re-called with MiXCR into one record per CDR3 protein. The sample has about 320,000 distinct CDR3 sequences, around 30% seen once. The CDR3 consists of 8 residues. This chain connects TRBV21-1 to TRBJ2-3. TRBV21-1 is assigned pseudogene status. This clonotype originated in an older woman in good health. Sequencing used blood. CDR3 bases: TGTGCCAGCATCTTCCAGTATTTT. Translated, it gives CASIFQYF.